This T cell receptor (beta chain) originates from a study of long-term antiretroviral therapy in people with HIV. Whole-study findings and limits: No data on ART adherence, viral resistance or therapy changes.

This CDR3 is built from 12 residues. V lost 6 bases and J lost 4; bases outside the gene matches: 4. Per germline, CDR1 SQVTM and CDR2 ANQGSEA. Running of the v3.0 immunoSEQ assay took place at survey level. The table came from immunoSEQ multiplex PCR; TCRdb's copy has only in-frame clones and leaves some out. The profile shows some 16,000 clones, more than 60% of them singletons. Details on this clone: The antigen is not known.

The J gene is TRBJ1-1, the V gene TRBV29-1; 8 bases are a match to TRBD1. The receptor's source is a man aged 40-50 years with HIV. The sample consisted of unsorted PBMCs, taken 2.1 years after starting antiretroviral therapy. The CDR3 reads CSVRDRGTEAFF. The CDR3 DNA reads TGCAGCGTCCGCGACAGGGGCACTGAAGCTTTCTTT.